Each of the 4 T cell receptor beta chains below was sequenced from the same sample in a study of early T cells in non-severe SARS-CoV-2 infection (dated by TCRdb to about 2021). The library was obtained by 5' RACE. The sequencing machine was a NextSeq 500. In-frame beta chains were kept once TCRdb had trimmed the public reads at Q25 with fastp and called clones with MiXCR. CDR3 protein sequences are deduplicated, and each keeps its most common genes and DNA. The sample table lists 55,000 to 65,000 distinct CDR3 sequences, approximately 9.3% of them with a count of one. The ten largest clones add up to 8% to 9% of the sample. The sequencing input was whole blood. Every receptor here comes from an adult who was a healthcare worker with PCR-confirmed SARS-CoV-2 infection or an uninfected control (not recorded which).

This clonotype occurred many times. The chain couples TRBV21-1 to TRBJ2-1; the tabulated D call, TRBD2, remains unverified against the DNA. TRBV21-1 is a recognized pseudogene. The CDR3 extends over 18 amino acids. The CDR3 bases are TGTGCCAGCAGCAGGAAGGGTTGGTCGGGAGGTTCCCACAATGAGCAGTTCTTC. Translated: CASSRKGWSGGSHNEQFF.

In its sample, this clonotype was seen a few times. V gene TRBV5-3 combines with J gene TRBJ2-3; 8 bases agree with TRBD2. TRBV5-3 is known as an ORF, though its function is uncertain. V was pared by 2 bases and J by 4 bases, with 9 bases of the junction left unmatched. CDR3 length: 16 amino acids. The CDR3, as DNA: TGTGCCAGAAGCTTAGGCAGCGGGAGAGGGTCAGATACGCAGTATTTT. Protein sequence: CARSLGSGRGSDTQYF.

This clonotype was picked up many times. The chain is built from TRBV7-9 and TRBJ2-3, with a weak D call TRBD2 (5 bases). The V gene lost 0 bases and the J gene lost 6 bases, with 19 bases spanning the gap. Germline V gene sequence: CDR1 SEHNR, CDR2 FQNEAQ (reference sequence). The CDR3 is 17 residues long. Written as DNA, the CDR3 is TGTGCCAGCAGCTTAGCCCTGGACTCTGCCCCGGCGGATACGCAGTATTTT. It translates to CASSLALDSAPADTQYF.

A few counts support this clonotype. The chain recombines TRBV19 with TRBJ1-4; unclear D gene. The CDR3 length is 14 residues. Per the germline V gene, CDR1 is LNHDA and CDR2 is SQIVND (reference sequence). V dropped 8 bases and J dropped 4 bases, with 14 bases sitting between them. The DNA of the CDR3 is TGTGCCAGTTCGGTCCAACGTGGTAATGAAAAACTGTTTTTT. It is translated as CASSVQRGNEKLFF.